The sequence of this T cell receptor beta chain was determined in a study of CD8 T cells in ankylosing spondylitis. Each CDR3 protein is one row after TCRdb ran MiXCR on the 5' RACE reads. This table holds some 130,000 distinct CDR3 sequences, 5.5% to 7.5% found once. This clonotype occurred many times. Between the trimmed V and J ends, which lost 4 bases and 4 bases, there was a span of 14 bases. Germline CDR1 SGHRS, CDR2 YFSETQ. The CDR3 loop spans 14 amino acids. The chain couples TRBV5-1 to TRBJ1-1; no clear D gene. The receptor comes from a female donor with ankylosing spondylitis or in good health (not recorded which). The sequenced material came from blood, either unsorted or a sorted T cell fraction (not recorded which). In nucleotides, the CDR3 is TGCGCCAGCAGCCAACGGGCGGGCAGCACTGAAGCTTTCTTT. Its protein product is CASSQRAGSTEAFF.